The 17 T cell receptor beta chains presented below share a single source sample, sequenced in a study of OX40 agonist ivuxolimab in advanced cancers. TCRdb's copy holds only in-frame clones and misses some; the assay was immunoSEQ multiplex PCR. The sample includes roughly 77,000 clones, 70% to 85% of them seen just once. Sample: CD4+ or CD8+ T cells sorted from blood, taken in a trial of the OX40 agonist ivuxolimab. Every receptor here comes from an adult with an advanced solid tumor such as melanoma, head and neck, liver or kidney cancer.

This clone turned up a few times. The chain couples TRBV20-1 to TRBJ2-1; possible D gene TRBD2, 5 bases. The germline gives CDR1 DFQATT, CDR2 SNEGSKA (reference sequence). CDR3 length equals 11 residues. V shed 7 bases and J shed 4 bases, with 8 bases lying between them. CDR3 DNA: TGCAGTGTGGAGCGGTACAATGAGCAGTTCTTC. This codes for CSVERYNEQFF.

The chain carries TRBV7-9 and TRBJ2-3, with no clear D. The V gene's germline CDR1 is SEHNR and CDR2 FQNEAQ (reference sequence). V gave up 2 bases and J gave up 5 bases, with 14 bases separating them. CDR3 size: 15 residues. The chain's CDR3 is CASSLKAAGQDTQYF. CDR3 sequence (DNA): TGTGCCAGCAGCTTAAAGGCAGCCGGGCAAGATACGCAGTATTTT.

The chain joins TRBV4-3 to TRBJ1-2; D may be TRBD1 (5 bases). Germline CDR1 LGHNA, CDR2 YSLEER. Trimming stripped 0 bases from V and 6 bases from J, with 11 bases between. CDR3 length equals 14 residues. The CDR3: CASSQDWQGNGYTF. DNA of the CDR3: TGCGCCAGCAGCCAAGATTGGCAGGGTAATGGCTACACCTTC.

The gene calls are TRBV28 and TRBJ2-2; tentatively, D is TRBD1 or TRBD2 (6 bases each). Germline CDR1 reads MDHEN; CDR2 reads SYDVKM. The CDR3 has 15 residues. V dropped 9 bases and J dropped 6 bases, with 20 bases sitting between them. The CDR3 reads CASHSQSGAAGELFF. CDR3 nucleotides: TGTGCCAGTCATAGTCAGTCGGGGGCCGCCGGGGAGCTGTTTTTT.

This rearrangement joins TRBV28 to TRBJ2-2, with 10 bases lining up with TRBD2. CDR1 is MDHEN, CDR2 SYDVKM, per germline. Trimming cost V 6 bases and J 4 bases; bases outside gene matches: 5. There are 15 residues in the CDR3. The CDR3 here is CASSVSGRITGELFF. The CDR3 DNA sequence: TGTGCCAGCAGCGTTAGCGGGAGGATCACCGGGGAGCTGTTTTTT.

The rearrangement joins TRBV7-9 to TRBJ2-1; 12 nucleotides align to TRBD2. Trimming at V came to 2 bases and at J to 8 bases, leaving 7 bases not matched to a gene. The CDR3 loop spans 16 amino acids. Germline CDR1 is SEHNR and CDR2 is FQNEAQ (reference sequence). CDR3 sequence: CASSLIQTSGSDEQFF. The CDR3 nucleotides read TGTGCCAGCAGCTTAATCCAGACTAGCGGGAGCGATGAGCAGTTCTTC.

The rearrangement links TRBV28 to TRBJ2-7; TRBD1 agrees at 10 bases. CDR3 length: 15 residues. The trim removed 2 bases at V and 3 bases at J, leaving 4 bases unmatched. Per the germline V gene, CDR1 is MDHEN and CDR2 is SYDVKM. Here the CDR3 reads CASSLPGQGLYEQYF. CDR3 coding DNA: TGTGCCAGCAGTTTACCGGGACAGGGGCTCTACGAGCAGTACTTC.

In its sample, this clone was seen a few times. The rearrangement joins TRBV27 to TRBJ1-1, with D possibly being TRBD1 (6 bases). The CDR3 runs 16 residues. The V end was cut by 5 bases, the J end by 1 base, with 17 bases between. Germline V gene data show CDR1 as MNHEY and CDR2 as SMNVEV (reference sequence). The CDR3 spells CASSRGRGEPNTEAFF. Here the CDR3 DNA reads TGTGCCAGCAGTCGCGGTAGGGGGGAACCGAACACTGAAGCTTTCTTT.

V usage is TRBV28 and J usage is TRBJ1-3, with 9 positions matching TRBD1. The V gene's germline CDR1 is MDHEN and CDR2 SYDVKM. Trimming removed 6 bases from V and 4 bases from J; junction bases left unmatched: 7. This CDR3 has 15 residues. The CDR3 sequence: CASSPQGAWGNTIYF. DNA for the CDR3: TGTGCCAGCAGCCCACAGGGGGCGTGGGGAAACACCATATATTTT.

V gene TRBV7-2 combines with J gene TRBJ2-5; TRBD2 aligns across 7 bases. With 5 bases clipped from V and 5 bases from J, the junction kept 11 bases outside the gene matches. This CDR3 is 15 amino acids long. The V gene's germline CDR1 is SGHTA and CDR2 FQGNSA. CDR3 sequence reads: CASSLTGTIHETQYF. DNA for the CDR3: TGTGCCAGCAGCCTTACCGGGACTATCCACGAGACCCAGTACTTC.

V usage is TRBV6-5 and J usage is TRBJ1-4; D is perhaps TRBD1 (6 bases). Trimming left V 6 bases short and J 13 bases short, with 18 bases between. The CDR3 is 13 residues long. Germline values: CDR1 MNHEY, CDR2 SVGAGI. The CDR3 nucleotides read TGTGCCAGCAGCCCCGCGGGGGGGGCCGGACTGTTTTTT. The encoded protein is CASSPAGGAGLFF.

V is TRBV5-1 and J is TRBJ2-1; weak D call: TRBD2 (6 bases). V dropped 2 bases and J dropped 4 bases, with 13 bases sitting between them. Germline loops: CDR1 SGHRS, CDR2 YFSETQ. The CDR3 totals 15 residues. In DNA, the CDR3 is TGCGCCAGCAGCTTAGCTAGCGCTGCGTACAATGAGCAGTTCTTC. It encodes CASSLASAAYNEQFF.

The chain is built from TRBV28 and TRBJ1-5, with D hard to call. The CDR3 totals 16 residues. V lost 7 bases and J lost 5, with 21 bases in between. The germline gives CDR1 MDHEN, CDR2 SYDVKM. The chain's CDR3 is CASIPYAGDSDQPQHF. CDR3 nucleotides: TGTGCCAGCATCCCCTATGCTGGTGACTCCGATCAGCCCCAGCATTTT.

The gene calls are TRBV4-1 and TRBJ2-3; D is perhaps TRBD1 or TRBD2 (6 bases each). With 4 bases removed from V and 2 bases from J, the gap between germline ends came to 13 bases. Per germline, CDR1 MGHRA and CDR2 YSYEKL. The CDR3 extends over 15 amino acids. CDR3 amino acids: CASSLGGQDTDTQYF. The CDR3 DNA reads TGCGCCAGCAGCCTCGGGGGCCAAGACACAGATACGCAGTATTTT.

V usage is TRBV27 and J usage is TRBJ2-5; D call uncertain. The CDR3 totals 13 residues. Germline lookup yields CDR1 MNHEY and CDR2 SMNVEV (reference sequence). V was pared by 6 bases and J by 2 bases, with 10 bases between. DNA of the CDR3: TGTGCCAGCAGACCTAGTGATCAAGAGACCCAGTACTTC. Translating gives CASRPSDQETQYF.

This clone was recorded once. The chain recombines TRBV19 with TRBJ2-4; TRBD1 is a possible D gene (6 bases). Looked up from germline, CDR1 is LNHDA and CDR2 is SQIVND (reference sequence). The CDR3 covers 17 residues. V gave up 1 base and J gave up 0 bases, with 13 bases separating them. For the CDR3, the DNA is TGTGCCAGTAGTATAGGAGTGGGGGCTCTAGCCAAAAACATTCAGTACTTC. As protein: CASSIGVGALAKNIQYF.

This sequence joins TRBV5-1 and TRBJ2-3; D remains unclear. The CDR3 sequence is 14 residues long. V was shortened by 1 base and J by 11 bases, with 17 bases between the two germline ends. The germline CDR1 and CDR2 sequences are SGHRS and YFSETQ. The CDR3 here is CASSLNAGAGGQYF. For the CDR3, the DNA is TGCGCCAGCAGCTTGAATGCCGGAGCCGGTGGGCAGTATTTT.